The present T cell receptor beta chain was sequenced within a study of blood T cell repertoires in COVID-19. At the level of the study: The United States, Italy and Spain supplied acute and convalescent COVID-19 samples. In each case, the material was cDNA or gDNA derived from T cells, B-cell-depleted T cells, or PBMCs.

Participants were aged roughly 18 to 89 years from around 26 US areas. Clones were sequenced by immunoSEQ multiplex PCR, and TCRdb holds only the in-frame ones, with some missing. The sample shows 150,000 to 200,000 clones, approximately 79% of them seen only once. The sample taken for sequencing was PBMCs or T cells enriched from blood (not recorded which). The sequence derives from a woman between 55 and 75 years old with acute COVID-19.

This chain's CDR3 is CASRILAGLSNEQFF. The CDR3 bases are TGCGCCAGCAGAATACTAGCGGGACTTTCAAATGAGCAGTTCTTC. This sequence joins TRBV5-1 and TRBJ2-1; 10 positions agree with TRBD2. Germline trimming cut 5 bases from V and 7 bases from J; bases unmatched to any gene: 9. CDR1 and CDR2 from the germline V gene are SGHRS and YFSETQ. The CDR3 consists of 15 residues.